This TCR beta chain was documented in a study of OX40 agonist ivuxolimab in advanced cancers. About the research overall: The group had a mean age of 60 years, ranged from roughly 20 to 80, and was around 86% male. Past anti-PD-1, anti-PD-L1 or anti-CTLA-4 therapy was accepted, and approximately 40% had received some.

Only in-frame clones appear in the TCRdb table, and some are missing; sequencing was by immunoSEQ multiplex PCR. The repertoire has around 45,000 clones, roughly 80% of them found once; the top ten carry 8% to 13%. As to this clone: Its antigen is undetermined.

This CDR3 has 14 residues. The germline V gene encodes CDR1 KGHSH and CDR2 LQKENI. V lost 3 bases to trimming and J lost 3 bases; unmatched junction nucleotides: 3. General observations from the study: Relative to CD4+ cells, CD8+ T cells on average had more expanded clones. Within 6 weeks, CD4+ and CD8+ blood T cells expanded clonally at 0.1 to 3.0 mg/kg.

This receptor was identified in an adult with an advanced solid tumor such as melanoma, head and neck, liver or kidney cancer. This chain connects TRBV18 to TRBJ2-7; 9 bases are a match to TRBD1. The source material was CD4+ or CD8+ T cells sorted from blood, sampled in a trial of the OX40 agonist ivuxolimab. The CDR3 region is CASSPKTGGYEQYF. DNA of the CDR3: TGTGCCAGCTCACCGAAGACAGGGGGCTACGAGCAGTACTTC.